A selection of T cell receptor beta chains follows, all from one sample in a study of Tregs in tolerant kidney transplant recipients. Libraries were prepared by immunoSEQ multiplex PCR; TCRdb keeps only in-frame clonotypes and omits some of them. The table has 85,000 to 100,000 clones, over 85% seen once. This sample comprised CD4+ T cells from blood, obtained before the transplant. The receptors stem from a human donor who received a combined kidney and bone marrow transplant. Each CDR3 is given with its conserved first and last residue. A D gene is named only where the DNA matches it firmly. Part of the rows lack a size; the others show once, few, many or a class for expanded clones.

18 | NA | TRBD1 | TRBJ2-1 | TRBV4-2 | TGTGCCAGCAGCCATCGGGACAGGGGAGGTCTACCCTACAATGAGCAGTTCTTC | CASSHRDRGGLPYNEQFF
16 | few | NA | TRBJ1-1 | TRBV27 | TGTGCCAGCAGTTTATTTGCAGGGAGGGGGAACACTGAAGCTTTCTTT | CASSLFAGRGNTEAFF
12 | NA | NA | TRBJ2-5 | TRBV18 | TGTGCCAGCTCACCACGGAGTGAGACCCAGTACTTC | CASSPRSETQYF
19 | NA | TRBD2 | TRBJ2-3 | TRBV27 | TGTGCCAGCAGTGGTCGGAAGCTAGCGGGAGGGCGGGCAGGGGATACGCAGTATTTT | CASSGRKLAGGRAGDTQYF
14 | few | NA | TRBJ1-4 | TRBV5-4 | TGTGCCAGCAGCTCGGACTCGTGGGATGAAAAACTGTTTTTT | CASSSDSWDEKLFF
13 | NA | NA | TRBJ2-5 | TRBV11-3 | TGTGCCAGCAGCTTGGGGCAGAGGGAGACCCAGTACTTC | CASSLGQRETQYF
20 | NA | TRBD1 | TRBJ2-2 | TRBV18 | TGTGCCAGCTCACCCTCAAGAGGCTCCGGGACAGAAGCGAACACCGGGGAGCTGTTTTTT | CASSPSRGSGTEANTGELFF
14 | NA | NA | TRBJ1-1 | TRBV4-3 | TGCGCCAGCAGCCAAGATCGGGTGGGTACTGAAGCTTTCTTT | CASSQDRVGTEAFF
14 | NA | TRBD1 | TRBJ1-1 | TRBV6-6 | TGTGCCAGCAGGGACAGGGAGGGGAACACTGAAGCTTTCTTT | CASRDREGNTEAFF
15 | NA | NA | TRBJ1-1 | TRBV11-2 | TGTGCCAGCAGCCCAAGACGGGTTTCGGGCACTGAAGCTTTCTTT | CASSPRRVSGTEAFF
16 | NA | TRBD1 | TRBJ2-3 | TRBV19 | TGTGCCAGTAGCCCCGTGCCAGGGGGCTTGGGAGATACGCAGTATTTT | CASSPVPGGLGDTQYF
18 | few | TRBD2 | TRBJ2-1 | TRBV4-2 | TGTGCCAGCAGCCAAGGGGGGACTAGCGGGAGGGGGGTCCATGAGCAGTTCTTC | CASSQGGTSGRGVHEQFF
13 | once | NA | TRBJ2-1 | TRBV2 | TGTGCCAGCAGTTTACAGGGATATGATGAGCAGTTCTTC | CASSLQGYDEQFF
13 | NA | TRBD1 | TRBJ1-1 | TRBV6-1 | TGTGCCAGCGCGGACAGGGGGGACACTGAAGCTTTCTTT | CASADRGDTEAFF
15 | NA | TRBD2 | TRBJ2-1 | TRBV7-6 | TGTGCCAGCAGCTTGAGGCTAGCGGAGGTCAATGAGCAGTTCTTC | CASSLRLAEVNEQFF
17 | NA | TRBD2 | TRBJ2-1 | TRBV6-4 | TGTGCCAGTATTCTTGAAATCCGGACTAGCGGATACAATGAGCAGTTCTTC | CASILEIRTSGYNEQFF
16 | once | TRBD1 | TRBJ2-3 | TRBV27 | TGTGCCAGCAGCACAACCGACAGGGTTCTTGCAGATACGCAGTATTTT | CASSTTDRVLADTQYF
14 | NA | NA | TRBJ2-3 | TRBV11-1 | TGTGCCAGCAGCTTGGAGGCGAGCACAGATACGCAGTATTTT | CASSLEASTDTQYF
14 | few | TRBD1 | TRBJ1-2 | TRBV29-1 | TGCAGCGTTAGGACAGGGGAGGGTTACTATGGCTACACCTTC | CSVRTGEGYYGYTF
14 | few | NA | TRBJ1-4 | TRBV6-1 | TGTGCCAGCAGTCAGGGGTGGTCTAGTGAAAAACTGTTTTTT | CASSQGWSSEKLFF
15 | NA | TRBD1 | TRBJ1-1 | TRBV7-8 | TGTGCCAGCAGCTCCCGACAGGGGCGCGACACTGAAGCTTTCTTT | CASSSRQGRDTEAFF
14 | NA | TRBD1 | TRBJ2-1 | TRBV7-3 | TGTGCCAGCAGTCGGGACAGGGGTGGCAATGAGCAGTTCTTC | CASSRDRGGNEQFF
15 | NA | NA | TRBJ1-2 | TRBV5-6 | TGTGCCAGCAGCTTGGACAGGGTGGATCTGGATGGCTACACCTTC | CASSLDRVDLDGYTF
12 | NA | NA | TRBJ1-4 | TRBV27 | TGTGCCAGCAGTTTCCCGAATGAAAAACTGTTTTTT | CASSFPNEKLFF
13 | NA | TRBD2 | TRBJ2-1 | TRBV30 | TGTGCCCTAGCGGAGCCACGAAACAATGAGCAGTTCTTC | CALAEPRNNEQFF
12 | NA | NA | TRBJ2-5 | TRBV5-4 | TGTGCCAGCAGCTTGGGTCGGGAGACCCAGTACTTC | CASSLGRETQYF
13 | NA | TRBD2 | TRBJ2-5 | TRBV7-9 | TGTGCCAGCAGCTTAGAGGGAGGGCGGGAGCAGTACTTC | CASSLEGGREQYF